This T cell receptor beta chain emerged from a study of cytomegalovirus exposure and HLA in healthy donors. With 0 bases clipped from V and 6 bases from J, the junction kept 9 bases outside the gene matches. Germline assignment: CDR1 LGHNA and CDR2 YSLEER. The CDR3 has 16 residues. For this clone: As yet, its antigen is unknown.

In the PCR, 60 Vbeta and 13 Jbeta primers were used. This table comes from immunoSEQ multiplex PCR, and its TCRdb copy is limited to in-frame clones, with some not included. There are 75,000 to 90,000 clones in the sample; around 80% occur only once, and roughly an eighth lies in the top ten. General study results and limits: Later work found that TCR association rates differed between HLA loci; DRB1 had the most and HLA-C the fewest.

Source material: PBMCs. V usage is TRBV4-3 and J usage is TRBJ1-2; 8 bases agree with TRBD1. The sequence was collected from a human donor in good health. CDR3 bases: TGCGCCAGCAGCCAAGATAGGGGTTGGACAGGGAATGGCTACACCTTC. Its translation is CASSQDRGWTGNGYTF.